The present TCR beta chain was sequenced within a study of blood T cells in healthy people across ages. A J-beta primer mix and a sample-barcoded 5' primer were used in a second PCR of about 7 to 12 cycles. Each TCR beta cDNA got a 12-nucleotide random molecular identifier. TCRdb re-called the 5' RACE reads with MiXCR, one entry per CDR3 protein. The table lists about 1.8 million distinct CDR3 sequences, about 50% of them singletons, with less than 2.5% in the top ten. In this sample, this clonotype turned up a few times. CDR3 size: 18 residues. The germline gives CDR1 DFQATT, CDR2 SNEGSKA (reference sequence). V was clipped by 4 bases and J by 6 bases; unmatched bases: 19.

What was sequenced was blood. J is TRBJ2-3 and V is TRBV20-1; 10 bases align to TRBD2. The clonotype comes from a woman aged 40-49 years in good health. The CDR3 DNA reads TGCAGTGCTACCCCGGCCCACCGCCTAGCGGGGGTACGGGATACGCAGTATTTT. Its protein is CSATPAHRLAGVRDTQYF.